Following are 21 T cell receptor beta chains from one sample sequenced in a study of T cell responses to AZD1222 COVID-19 vaccine. The method was immunoSEQ multiplex PCR; TCRdb's version includes in-frame clones alone and lacks a portion of them. The repertoire holds fewer than 150,000 clones, roughly 87% seen once, with over 8% in the top ten. This specimen consisted of peripheral blood, obtained 28 days after the second AZD1222 dose. Source of these receptors: an adult who received the AZD1222 COVID-19 vaccine.

The V and J genes are TRBV9 and TRBJ2-3, with TRBD2 identical over 8 bases. The CDR3 contains 15 residues. V was pared by 4 bases and J by 0 bases, with 4 bases of the junction left unmatched. CDR1 and CDR2 (germline): SGDLS, YYNGEE. CDR3 coding DNA: TGTGCCAGCAGCCAAACTAGCGGAAGCACAGATACGCAGTATTTT. Translated: CASSQTSGSTDTQYF.

The V and J genes are TRBV7-9 and TRBJ2-5, with D possibly called TRBD1 or TRBD2 (5 bases each). Trimming shortened V by 1 base and J by 0 bases, and 12 bases separated the two germline ends. The length of the CDR3 is 16 residues. The germline V gene has CDR1 SEHNR and CDR2 FQNEAQ (reference sequence). CDR3 region: CASSLGGTRYQETQYF. For the CDR3, the DNA is TGTGCCAGCAGCTTAGGAGGGACCCGGTACCAAGAGACCCAGTACTTC. Variable domain in full (rest from reference TRBV7-9 and TRBJ2-5): DTGVSQNPRHKITKRGQNVTFRCDPISEHNRLYWYRQTLGQGPEFLTYFQNEAQLEKSRLLSDRFSAERPKGSFSTLEIQRTEQGDSAMYLCASSLGGTRYQETQYFGPGTRLLVL.

This chain uses TRBV12-3 or TRBV12-4 with TRBJ2-2; the D gene is possibly TRBD2 (5 bases). V lost 1 base and J 9 bases, leaving 6 bases between the germline ends. This CDR3 contains 12 residues. The DNA of the CDR3 is TGTGCCAGCAGTTTAGTAGCGAGGGAGCTGTTTTTT. It is translated as CASSLVARELFF.

The V and J genes are TRBV6-5 and TRBJ1-2; D may be TRBD1 (6 bases). Deletions cut 8 bases from V and 4 bases from J, with 14 bases between. CDR1 and CDR2 (germline): MNHEY, SVGAGI. The CDR3 length is 13 residues. The CDR3 DNA reads TGTGCCAGCGCGGCAGGGGATGGCTATGGCTACACCTTC. Translating gives CASAAGDGYGYTF.

V and J are TRBV4-3 and TRBJ1-2; tentatively, D is TRBD1 (5 bases). The CDR3 is made up of 16 amino acids. Germline loops: CDR1 LGHNA, CDR2 YSLEER. The V gene lost 0 bases and the J gene lost 0 bases, with 11 bases spanning the gap. The chain's CDR3 is CASSQDFGGANYGYTF. CDR3 coding DNA: TGCGCCAGCAGCCAAGATTTTGGGGGTGCTAACTATGGCTACACCTTC.

V usage is TRBV10-3 and J usage is TRBJ1-2; 10 bases agree with TRBD1. The CDR3 loop spans 14 amino acids. Germline CDR1 and CDR2: ENHRY and SYGVKD. Trimming at V came to 6 bases and at J to 2 bases, leaving 3 bases not matched to a gene. The CDR3 coding sequence is TGTGCCATCAGGCCGGGACAGGGGAACTATGGCTACACCTTC. Translation: CAIRPGQGNYGYTF.

The rearrangement uses TRBV24-1 and TRBJ2-3; possibly TRBD1 or TRBD2 for D (5 bases each). The CDR3 spans 12 residues. V gave up 9 bases and J gave up 2 bases, with 8 bases separating them. Germline V gene lookup returns CDR1 KGHDR and CDR2 SFDVKD. The CDR3 is CATEGTTDTQYF. The CDR3, as DNA: TGTGCCACCGAAGGGACCACAGATACGCAGTATTTT.

The genes are TRBV6-1 and TRBJ2-1, with TRBD2 identical over 10 bases. Germline CDR1 is MNHNS and CDR2 is SASEGT. J lost 3 bases, V lost 3 bases, and 5 bases had no gene match. The CDR3 consists of 16 residues. In DNA, the CDR3 is TGTGCCAGCAGTGAGGTAGCGGGAGGCCTCTACAATGAGCAGTTCTTC. It encodes CASSEVAGGLYNEQFF.

The sample holds one count of this clone. This sequence joins TRBV7-8 and TRBJ1-5; TRBD1 aligns across 8 bases. Germline CDR1 is SGHVS and CDR2 is FQNEAQ. Germline trimming cut 5 bases from V and 7 bases from J; bases unmatched to any gene: 13. The CDR3 consists of 16 residues. The CDR3 sequence is CASSTTQGALGQPQHF. The CDR3 DNA sequence: TGTGCCAGCAGCACCACGCAGGGGGCGCTTGGACAGCCCCAGCATTTT.

The chain is built from TRBV18 and TRBJ2-5; a weak D match, TRBD2 (5 bases). The CDR3 length is 13 residues. CDR1 is KGHSH, CDR2 LQKENI, per germline. V was pared by 5 bases and J by 2 bases, with 9 bases between. The chain's CDR3 is CASSFGEQETQYF. The CDR3 DNA reads as TGTGCCAGCTCATTCGGGGAGCAAGAGACCCAGTACTTC.

This chain joins TRBV29-1 and TRBJ2-1, with TRBD1 as a possible D gene (6 bases). V was clipped by 3 bases and J by 4 bases, with 16 bases between them. Germline-derived CDR1 and CDR2 are SQVTM and ANQGSEA. The CDR3 runs 15 residues. DNA of the CDR3: TGCAGCGTTGATAAGGGGGAACGGTTTTACAATGAGCAGTTCTTC. Amino acid sequence: CSVDKGERFYNEQFF.

The gene calls are TRBV30 and TRBJ1-4, with D possibly TRBD1 on 5 matching bases. There are 11 residues in the CDR3. CDR1 and CDR2 from the germline V gene are GTSNPN and SVGIG (reference sequence). With 7 bases removed from V and 10 bases from J, the gap between germline ends came to 13 bases. The CDR3 protein is CASGIPGKLFF. The CDR3 DNA sequence: TGTGCCTCAGGGATACCGGGAAAACTGTTTTTT.

The chain has TRBV5-5 and TRBJ1-1; D call uncertain. This CDR3 region has 13 residues. Per the germline V gene, CDR1 is SGHKS and CDR2 is YYEKEE (reference sequence). Trimming took 0 bases from V and 3 from J, leaving 6 bases between them. In DNA, the CDR3 is TGTGCCAGCAGCTTGGCCTTACACACTGAAGCTTTCTTT. This codes for CASSLALHTEAFF.

The chain recombines TRBV6-1 with TRBJ2-2; 9 nucleotides line up with TRBD1. This CDR3 is built from 15 residues. J lost 6 bases, V lost 3 bases, and 5 bases had no gene match. Germline V gene data show CDR1 as MNHNS and CDR2 as SASEGT. CDR3 region: CASSERTGVPGELFF. CDR3 coding DNA: TGTGCCAGCAGTGAGAGGACAGGGGTACCCGGGGAGCTGTTTTTT.

This sequence joins TRBV7-9 and TRBJ1-1, with unresolved D. The CDR3 length is 15 residues. Trimming pared 4 bases from V and 1 base from J, leaving 13 bases between. Germline V gene lookup returns CDR1 SEHNR and CDR2 FQNEAQ (reference sequence). CDR3: CASSWSPGQNTEAFF. CDR3 nucleotides: TGTGCCAGCAGCTGGTCCCCGGGCCAGAACACTGAAGCTTTCTTT.

This chain joins TRBV7-9 and TRBJ2-2; D ambiguous. CDR3 size: 15 residues. Per germline, CDR1 SEHNR and CDR2 FQNEAQ (reference sequence). V lost 0 bases to trimming and J lost 1 base, with 6 bases between them. DNA for the CDR3: TGTGCCAGCAGCTTAGCTGGCGGGAACACCGGGGAGCTGTTTTTT. Translation: CASSLAGGNTGELFF.

This sequence joins TRBV5-1 and TRBJ2-3, with D possibly being TRBD1 (5 bases). V lost 4 bases to trimming and J lost 6 bases, with 21 bases between them. There are 16 residues in the CDR3. Germline CDR1 reads SGHRS; CDR2 reads YFSETQ. CDR3 DNA: TGCGCCAGCAGCCCACCCTCGCAGGGAAGAGTTGATACGCAGTATTTT. It codes for CASSPPSQGRVDTQYF. Complete variable domain (other parts from reference TRBV5-1 and TRBJ2-3): KAGVTQTPRYLIKTRGQQVTLSCSPISGHRSVSWYQQTPGQGLQFLFEYFSETQRNKGNFPGRFSGRQFSNSRSEMNVSTLELGDSALYLCASSPPSQGRVDTQYFGPGTRLTVL.

The genes are TRBV6-5 and TRBJ1-2, with 8 positions matching TRBD1. The CDR3 spans 13 residues. Germline V gives CDR1 MNHEY, CDR2 SVGAGI. V gave up 10 bases and J gave up 6 bases; unmatched junction bases: 10. This CDR3 is CATVAPGGDGYTF. In nucleotides, the CDR3 is TGTGCCACGGTAGCCCCAGGGGGCGATGGCTACACCTTC.

The chain recombines TRBV4-1 with TRBJ1-2; D not resolved. The CDR3 extends over 14 amino acids. Trimming shortened V by 0 bases and J by 5 bases, and 10 bases separated the two germline ends. Germline values: CDR1 MGHRA, CDR2 YSYEKL. CDR3 in amino acids: CASSQDQARYGYTF. DNA of the CDR3: TGCGCCAGCAGCCAAGACCAGGCTAGGTATGGCTACACCTTC.

The chain combines TRBV4-3 with TRBJ1-2; D remains unclear. V was pared by 3 bases and J by 6 bases, with 17 bases between. Per germline, CDR1 LGHNA and CDR2 YSLEER. This CDR3 spans 15 amino acids. The DNA for the CDR3 is TGCGCCAGCAGCCAGCATCCCGATCCTACTAATGGCTACACCTTC. Translation gives CASSQHPDPTNGYTF.

This sequence joins TRBV3-1 (or the pseudogene TRBV3-2) and TRBJ2-1, with TRBD2 matching 8 bases. CDR1 and CDR2 (germline): LGHDT, YNNKEL (reference sequence). CDR3 length: 15 residues. With 1 base clipped from V and 10 bases from J, the junction kept 9 bases outside the gene matches. This CDR3 is CASSQGAAGVEEQFF. The CDR3, as DNA: TGTGCCAGCAGCCAAGGTGCAGCGGGAGTGGAGGAGCAGTTCTTC.